The TCR beta chain described here comes from a study of blood T cell repertoires in COVID-19. On the study more broadly: Some COVID-19 samples were acute and others convalescent; all came from the United States, Italy and Spain. Nucleic acid was either cDNA or gDNA, and it came from T cells, B-cell-depleted T cells, or PBMCs.

This clone has only a few counts. Study processing details: Nucleated cell number was recorded as an estimate derived from reference gene primer amplification. Method: immunoSEQ multiplex PCR; TCRdb's copy keeps in-frame clones and lacks some. The DNA was the basis for D and trimming; V, J and clone size are from that table. Among a few hundred thousand clones listed, approximately 90% were seen once. Sequencing was carried out using peripheral blood. The source is a man younger than 30 with active or convalescent COVID-19.

The CDR3 DNA follows: TGTGCCAGCAGCCCCGGGACTATTCTATTTGAGCAGTTCTTC. As protein: CASSPGTILFEQFF. This sequence joins TRBV2 and TRBJ2-1; 7 nucleotides agree with TRBD2. The length of the CDR3 is 14 residues. Trimming cost V 6 bases and J 9 bases; bases outside gene matches: 11. Germline assignment: CDR1 SNHLY and CDR2 FYNNEI.